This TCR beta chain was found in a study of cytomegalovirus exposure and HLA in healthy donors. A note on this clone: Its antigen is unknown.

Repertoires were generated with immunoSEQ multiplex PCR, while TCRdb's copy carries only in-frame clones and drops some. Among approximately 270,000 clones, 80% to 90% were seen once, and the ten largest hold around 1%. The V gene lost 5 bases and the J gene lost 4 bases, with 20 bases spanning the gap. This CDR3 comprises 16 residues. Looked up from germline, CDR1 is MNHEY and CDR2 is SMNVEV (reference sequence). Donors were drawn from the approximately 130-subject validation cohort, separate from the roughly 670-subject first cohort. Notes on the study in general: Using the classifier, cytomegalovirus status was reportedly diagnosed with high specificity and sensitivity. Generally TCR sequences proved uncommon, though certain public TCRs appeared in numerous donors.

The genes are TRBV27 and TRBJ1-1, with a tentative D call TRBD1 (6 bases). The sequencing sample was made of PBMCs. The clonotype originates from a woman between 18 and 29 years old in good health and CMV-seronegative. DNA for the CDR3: TGTGCCAGCAGTCGGGCGTGGGGGGCGGGGGGCACTGAAGCTTTCTTT. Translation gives CASSRAWGAGGTEAFF.